This T cell receptor beta chain was captured in a study of blood T cell repertoires in COVID-19. Assay used: immunoSEQ multiplex PCR; TCRdb lists only in-frame clones, some missing. This sample yields tens of thousands of clones, of which roughly 76% are seen a single time; 4% to 6% belongs to the top ten. This CDR3 comprises 13 residues. Germline V lookup: CDR1 LNHDA, CDR2 SQIVND (reference sequence). V was clipped by 6 bases and J by 6 bases; unmatched bases: 5. The receptor comes from a man aged 80 or over with COVID-19, enrolled during active disease. The chain is built from TRBV19 and TRBJ2-1, with 7 bases identical to TRBD1. The material sequenced was peripheral blood. The CDR3 protein is CASSLGTANEQFF. CDR3 sequence (DNA): TGTGCCAGTAGCCTAGGGACAGCCAATGAGCAGTTCTTC.